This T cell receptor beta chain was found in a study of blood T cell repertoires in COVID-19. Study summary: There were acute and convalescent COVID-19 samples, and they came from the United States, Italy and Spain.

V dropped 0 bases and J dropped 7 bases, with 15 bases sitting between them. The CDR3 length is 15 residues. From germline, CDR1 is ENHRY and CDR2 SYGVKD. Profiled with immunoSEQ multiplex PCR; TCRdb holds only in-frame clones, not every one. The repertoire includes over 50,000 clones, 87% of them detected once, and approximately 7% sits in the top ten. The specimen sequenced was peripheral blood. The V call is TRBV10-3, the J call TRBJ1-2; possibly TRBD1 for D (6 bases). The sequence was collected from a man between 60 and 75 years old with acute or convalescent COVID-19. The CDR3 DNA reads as TGTGCCATCAGTGAGTCCGACAGGAGATTGGGTGGCTACACCTTC. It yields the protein CAISESDRRLGGYTF.